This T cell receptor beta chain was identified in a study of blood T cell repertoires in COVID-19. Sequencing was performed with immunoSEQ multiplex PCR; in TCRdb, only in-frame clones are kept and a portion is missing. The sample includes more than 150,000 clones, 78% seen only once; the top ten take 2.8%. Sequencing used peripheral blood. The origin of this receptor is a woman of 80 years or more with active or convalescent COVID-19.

In DNA, the CDR3 is TGCGCCAGCAGCCAGAGGAGCGGGGGGGCCGGTGTCGATGAGCAGTTCTTC. This translates into CASSQRSGGAGVDEQFF. J is TRBJ2-1 and V is TRBV4-1, with 10 positions matching TRBD2. This CDR3 region has 17 residues. The germline V gene encodes CDR1 MGHRA and CDR2 YSYEKL. J gave up 8 bases and V 3 bases, and 13 bases lay outside the gene matches.